This TCR beta chain was identified during a study of siplizumab effects on memory and regulatory T cells. Every sample had approximately 100,000 of its TCR templates assayed. Sequenced by immunoSEQ multiplex PCR; TCRdb stores in-frame clones only, minus some. The sample carries 97,000 or so clones, around nine tenths recorded once. The CDR3 length is 15 residues. CDR1 SGDLS and CDR2 YYNGEE come from the germline V gene. V dropped 1 base and J dropped 7 bases, with 17 bases sitting between them. Regarding this clone: The antigen remains unidentified.

Regarding the study as a whole: Contribution to the alloresponse seemed major for naive T cells, which also seemed more diverse than memory cells.

This clonotype was obtained from a human donor in good health. This sequence joins TRBV9 and TRBJ1-2; the D gene is possibly TRBD1 (5 bases). Sequencing was done on a sample of CD4+ T cells sorted from blood. CDR3 sequence: CASSVQTGTTGGYTF. The CDR3 bases are TGTGCCAGCAGCGTACAAACCGGGACCACGGGTGGCTACACCTTC. Using reference TRBV9 and TRBJ1-2 for the parts outside the CDR3, the full variable domain is DSGVTQTPKHLITATGQRVTLRCSPRSGDLSVYWYQQSLDQGLQFLIQYYNGEERAKGNILERFSAQQFPDLHSELNLSSLELGDSALYFCASSVQTGTTGGYTFGSGTRLTVV.